The T cell receptor beta chain under discussion was sequenced for a study of shared clonotypes between healthy human individuals. Findings and caveats of the study: Of the naive CD4 clonotypes, around 5.2% were shared across a handful of donors. Generally, estimated richness proved larger in naive subsets than it did in memory subsets. Clonotype sharing among donors likely depends on sequencing depth. Unshared clonotypes carried lower generation probabilities than those common to all four donors.

Selected positively for CCR7 and CD45RO-negative, naive CD8 cells excluded terminally differentiated effector memory CD45RA+ cells. Profiling relied on immunoSEQ multiplex PCR, and the TCRdb table lists in-frame clones only, not all of them. The data show some 2 million clones, with about 95% seen just once and around 1.1% held by the top ten. On this clone: Antigen specificity is unknown.

This CDR3 contains 16 residues. The V gene end was trimmed by 5 bases and the J gene end by 2 bases; junction bases not matched to a gene: 8. Germline V lookup: CDR1 MGHRA, CDR2 YSYEKL. The receptor was isolated from a young man in good health. The J gene is TRBJ2-1, the V gene TRBV4-1, with 8 bases identical to TRBD2. Specimen: naive CD8+ T cells sorted from blood. CDR3: CASSSGPGGAYNEQFF. The DNA for the CDR3 is TGCGCCAGCAGCTCAGGCCCCGGGGGGGCCTACAATGAGCAGTTCTTC.